The 28 T cell receptor beta chains presented below share a single source sample, sequenced in a study of blood T cell repertoires in COVID-19 (TCRdb year 2020). Library preparation employed the immunoSEQ multiplex PCR assay. The source is immuneACCESS, and TCRdb retained only in-frame sequences with V and J called. Part of the clones is not carried over; for the studies checked, unresolved V genes explain less than half of this, and the remainder is unexplained. Across this sample there are 93,000 or so clones, with 70% to 90% seen only once. The top ten hold roughly 3.5% of the sample. The specimen sequenced was peripheral blood. These receptor sequences come from a human donor in a cohort sampled during active COVID-19.

This clone was recorded only once. The chain carries TRBV9 and TRBJ2-2; 11 bases align to TRBD1. The trim removed 0 bases at V and 3 bases at J, leaving 4 bases unmatched. The CDR3 is 17 amino acids. CDR1 and CDR2 from the germline V gene are SGDLS and YYNGEE. In nucleotides, the CDR3 is TGTGCCAGCAGCGTAGAAAGGGACAGGGGGGACACCGGGGAGCTGTTTTTT. It codes for CASSVERDRGDTGELFF.

This chain uses TRBV6-6 with TRBJ2-7; 8 nucleotides line up with TRBD2. J was trimmed by 2 bases and V by 8 bases; bases with no gene match: 2. The V gene's germline CDR1 is MNHNY and CDR2 SVGAGI (reference sequence). The length of the CDR3 is 12 residues. The CDR3 DNA reads as TGTGCCAGCTGGGGACTAGCCTACGAGCAGTACTTC. Translation gives CASWGLAYEQYF.

V usage is TRBV5-6 and J usage is TRBJ1-5; D is perhaps TRBD1 (5 bases). This CDR3 spans 15 amino acids. Trimming left V 4 bases short and J 2 bases short, with 13 bases between. CDR1 and CDR2 from the germline V gene are SGHDT and YYEEEE. CDR3 bases: TGTGCCAGCAGCGGGGGGTCTTTGGGCAATCAGCCCCAGCATTTT. This sequence encodes CASSGGSLGNQPQHF.

This clone was detected a few times. The chain combines TRBV6-1 with TRBJ1-5, with D possibly being TRBD1 (5 bases). Trimming cost V 2 bases and J 0 bases, with 8 bases left between them. The germline gives CDR1 MNHNS, CDR2 SASEGT. This CDR3 has 15 amino acids. The CDR3 region has the DNA TGTGCCAGCAGTGAACAGGGTCCTAGCAATCAGCCCCAGCATTTT. Its protein product is CASSEQGPSNQPQHF.

This clone was detected once. DNA of the CDR3: TGTGCCACCAAAAGTCTGGGAACGGGGGGTCCTGAAGCTTTCTTT. Translating gives CATKSLGTGGPEAFF. This rearrangement joins TRBV19 to TRBJ1-1; D is possibly TRBD1 (5 bases). This CDR3 comprises 15 residues. The germline V and J ends were trimmed by 10 bases and 6 bases, with 24 bases remaining between them. CDR1 is LNHDA and CDR2 is SQIVND in the germline V gene (reference sequence).

The genes are TRBV5-4 and TRBJ2-1; 8 nucleotides align to TRBD2. The junction had 7 bases not matched to a gene; V was cut back by 6 bases and J by 2 bases. The length of the CDR3 is 15 residues. Looked up from germline, CDR1 is SGHNT and CDR2 is YYREEE (reference sequence). This chain's CDR3 is CASTPGTRAYNEQFF. DNA for the CDR3: TGTGCCAGCACCCCCGGGACTAGAGCCTACAATGAGCAGTTCTTC.

The chain couples TRBV28 to TRBJ2-1, with D uncertain. CDR1 and CDR2 from the germline V gene are MDHEN and SYDVKM. V was trimmed by 8 bases and J by 0 bases, leaving 14 bases between them. The CDR3 is 15 amino acids. CDR3 nucleotide sequence: TGTGCCAGCCTGGGTGGGCGAAGCTCCTACAATGAGCAGTTCTTC. Translation gives CASLGGRSSYNEQFF.

This chain connects TRBV4-2 to TRBJ1-1; D is perhaps TRBD1 (5 bases). V was shortened by 4 bases and J by 1 base, with 22 bases between the two germline ends. This CDR3 region has 18 residues. CDR1 LGHNA and CDR2 YNFKEQ come from the germline V gene. CDR3 loop: CASSLETYRQSPNTEAFF. In DNA form, the CDR3 reads TGTGCCAGCAGCCTAGAAACCTACCGACAGTCTCCGAACACTGAAGCTTTCTTT.

V is TRBV7-2 and J is TRBJ2-7; the match to TRBD1 covers 7 bases. With V trimmed by 1 base and J by 5 bases, 8 bases remained unmatched. Germline V gene lookup returns CDR1 SGHTA and CDR2 FQGNSA. CDR3 length equals 15 residues. CDR3 sequence reads: CASSLGGGAGHEQYF. Written as DNA, the CDR3 is TGTGCCAGCAGCTTAGGAGGGGGCGCAGGTCACGAGCAGTACTTC.

The chain links TRBV10-2 to TRBJ2-7; 9 bases map to TRBD2. The CDR3 runs 15 residues. After removal of 8 bases from V and 0 bases from J, the junction contained 8 bases not matched to a gene. Germline-derived CDR1 and CDR2 are WSHSY and SAAADI. CDR3 bases: TGCGCCAGCCCCAGACTAGCGGAGCTCTCCTACGAGCAGTACTTC. This gives the protein CASPRLAELSYEQYF.

The chain couples TRBV27 to TRBJ2-7; 7 bases fit TRBD2. The CDR3 has 13 amino acids. CDR1 MNHEY and CDR2 SMNVEV come from the germline V gene (reference sequence). After removal of 4 bases from V and 2 bases from J, the junction contained 2 bases not matched to a gene. The CDR3 region is CASSSSGPYEQYF. CDR3 coding DNA: TGTGCCAGCAGTTCTAGCGGTCCCTACGAGCAGTACTTC.

The chain is built from TRBV15 and TRBJ1-1; D not certain. The CDR3 covers 13 residues. Germline CDR1 LNHNV, CDR2 YYDKDF (reference sequence). V was pared by 4 bases and J by 0 bases, with 6 bases between. DNA of the CDR3: TGTGCCACCAGCAAGAACATGAACACTGAAGCTTTCTTT. Its translation: CATSKNMNTEAFF. Based on the CDR3 plus reference TRBV15 and TRBJ1-1, the full variable domain is DAMVIQNPRYQVTQFGKPVTLSCSQTLNHNVMYWYQQKSSQAPKLLFHYYDKDFNNEADTPDNFQSRRPNTSFCFLDIRSPGLGDTAMYLCATSKNMNTEAFFGQGTRLTVV.

This clone occurred once. The J gene is TRBJ1-2, the V gene TRBV10-2; D perhaps matches TRBD1 (5 bases). The germline V and J ends were trimmed by 0 bases and 8 bases, with 10 bases remaining between them. CDR3 length equals 13 residues. The germline gives CDR1 WSHSY, CDR2 SAAADI. CDR3 loop: CASSESKGQGYTF. The CDR3 DNA is TGCGCCAGCAGTGAGTCGAAGGGGCAGGGCTACACCTTC.

The chain recombines TRBV2 with TRBJ2-7; perhaps TRBD2 as D (5 bases). Germline-derived CDR1 and CDR2 are SNHLY and FYNNEI. The CDR3 has 15 residues. V was cut by 1 base and J by 2 bases, with 12 bases left in between. CDR3 amino acids: CASSEDSDFPYEQYF. Here the CDR3 DNA reads TGTGCCAGCAGTGAAGACTCGGACTTTCCCTACGAGCAGTACTTC.

CDR3 DNA sequence: TGTGCCAGCAGCTTAGTTCCTGGCGGGGGGGCCTACGAGCAGTACTTC. Amino acids: CASSLVPGGGAYEQYF. The chain recombines TRBV11-2 with TRBJ2-7, with 9 positions matching TRBD2. Germline-derived CDR1 and CDR2 are SGHAT and FQNNGV. With 1 base clipped from V and 2 bases from J, the junction kept 6 bases outside the gene matches. This CDR3 is built from 16 residues. Filled out from reference TRBV11-2 and TRBJ2-7, the complete variable domain reads EAGVAQSPRYKIIEKRQSVAFWCNPISGHATLYWYQQILGQGPKLLIQFQNNGVVDDSQLPKDRFSAERLKGVDSTLKIQPAKLEDSAVYLCASSLVPGGGAYEQYFGPGTRLTVT.

The chain uses TRBV2 and TRBJ2-1; 9 nucleotides line up with TRBD2. The CDR3 loop spans 16 amino acids. Per germline, CDR1 SNHLY and CDR2 FYNNEI. Trimming took 7 bases from V and 1 from J; bases not matched to a gene: 8. CDR3 sequence reads: CASTARGGGSYNEQFF. CDR3 nucleotide sequence: TGTGCCAGCACGGCGCGGGGGGGCGGGTCCTACAATGAGCAGTTCTTC.

V gene TRBV27 combines with J gene TRBJ2-3; TRBD2 matches at 8 bases. The V gene end was trimmed by 10 bases and the J gene end by 2 bases; junction bases not matched to a gene: 17. Germline CDR1 is MNHEY and CDR2 is SMNVEV (reference sequence). CDR3 length: 17 residues. CDR3 bases: TGTGCCACCTCACCACCGGGACTAGGGAAAATCACAGATACGCAGTATTTT. It specifies CATSPPGLGKITDTQYF.

The chain carries TRBV3-1 (or the pseudogene TRBV3-2) and TRBJ2-7; D possibly corresponds to TRBD1 (6 bases). V gave up 3 bases and J gave up 0 bases, with 15 bases separating them. CDR1 is LGHDT, CDR2 YNNKEL, per germline (reference sequence). The CDR3 spans 16 residues. The DNA for the CDR3 is TGTGCCAGCAGCCAGGGAGTTTCCAGGGGCTCCTACGAGCAGTACTTC. Translation: CASSQGVSRGSYEQYF.

The chain combines TRBV5-1 with TRBJ2-7; 8 nucleotides align to TRBD2. Looked up from germline, CDR1 is SGHRS and CDR2 is YFSETQ. V trimming: 4 bases; J trimming: 3 bases; junction bases outside the gene matches: 3. This CDR3 comprises 13 residues. The CDR3 loop is CASSTGLDYEQYF. The CDR3 DNA sequence: TGCGCCAGCAGCACGGGACTAGACTACGAGCAGTACTTC.

The V and J genes are TRBV6-2 or TRBV6-3 and TRBJ2-7, with 11 positions matching TRBD2. CDR1 MNHEY and CDR2 SVGEGT come from the germline V gene. The trim removed 4 bases at V and 7 bases at J, leaving 6 bases unmatched. The CDR3 length is 14 residues. The CDR3: CASSSSGRSREQYF. CDR3 DNA: TGTGCCAGCAGTTCTAGCGGGAGGTCCCGGGAGCAGTACTTC.

The chain uses TRBV7-2 and TRBJ1-6; D not resolved. This CDR3 is built from 14 residues. The ends were cut back, 5 bases at V and 6 bases at J, with 11 bases in the middle. Germline CDR1 is SGHTA and CDR2 is FQGNSA. Written as DNA, the CDR3 is TGTGCCAGCAGCCCGTTCTTCCCTAATTCACCCCTCCACTTT. Its translation: CASSPFFPNSPLHF.

CDR3 in DNA: TGCGCCAGCAGCCAAGGAAGCCGCCTCTCCTACGAGCAGTACTTC. Protein product: CASSQGSRLSYEQYF. The gene calls are TRBV4-1 and TRBJ2-7, with D unclear. From germline, CDR1 is MGHRA and CDR2 YSYEKL. The CDR3 sequence is 15 residues long. The V gene lost 1 base and the J gene lost 0 bases, with 10 bases spanning the gap.

The chain uses TRBV5-1 and TRBJ2-1; 9 nucleotides align to TRBD1. With 4 bases clipped from V and 3 bases from J, the junction kept 11 bases outside the gene matches. This CDR3 is 17 amino acids long. Germline loops: CDR1 SGHRS, CDR2 YFSETQ. The CDR3 here is CASSRYPGTGNYNEQFF. CDR3 nucleotide sequence: TGCGCCAGCAGCCGGTATCCCGGGACAGGGAACTACAATGAGCAGTTCTTC.

V usage is TRBV10-2 and J usage is TRBJ1-4; perhaps TRBD1 as D (5 bases). V was clipped by 8 bases and J by 0 bases, with 10 bases between them. Germline-derived CDR1 and CDR2 are WSHSY and SAAADI. The CDR3 totals 14 residues. This chain's CDR3 is CASGQGATNEKLFF. CDR3 nucleotides: TGCGCCAGCGGCCAGGGTGCAACTAATGAAAAACTGTTTTTT.

This clone was seen a handful of times. The junction differs from germline at one of its ends, possibly a read error. J is TRBJ2-3 and V is TRBV7-7; 8 nucleotides align to TRBD2. CDR1 and CDR2 (germline): SSHAT, FNYEAQ (reference sequence). The CDR3 has 19 amino acids. The CDR3 sequence: CASSLANQRGPPGADTQYF. CDR3 nucleotides: TGTGCTAGCAGCTTAGCGAACCAGCGGGGGCCCCCTGGGGCAGATACGCAGTATTTT. Filled out from reference TRBV7-7 and TRBJ2-3, the complete variable domain reads GAGVSQSPRYKVTKRGQDVTLRCDPISSHATLYWYQQALGQGPEFLTYFNYEAQPDKSGLPSDRFSAERPEGSISTLTIQRTEQRDSAMYRCASSLANQRGPPGADTQYFGPGTRLTVL.

A remark on this clone: The junction shows a germline mismatch at one end, possibly a read error. This chain uses TRBV2 with TRBJ1-1; 8 positions match TRBD1. There are 17 residues in the CDR3. Germline CDR1 reads SNHLY; CDR2 reads FYNNEI. This CDR3 reads CASRDLRGQEKNTEAFF. DNA for the CDR3: TGTGCCAGCCGTGACCTCCGGGGACAGGAGAAGAACACTGAAGCTTTCTTT.

The V gene is TRBV7-9, the J gene TRBJ2-2, with 8 bases that match TRBD2. CDR1 is SEHNR and CDR2 is FQNEAQ in the germline V gene (reference sequence). The junction had 5 bases not matched to a gene; V was cut back by 5 bases and J by 6 bases. The CDR3 is 14 residues long. The CDR3 sequence is CASSPRLASGELFF. The CDR3 DNA reads as TGTGCCAGCAGCCCGAGACTAGCGTCCGGGGAGCTGTTTTTT.

The V gene is TRBV5-1, the J gene TRBJ2-7, with D maybe TRBD1 (6 bases). The CDR3 loop spans 12 amino acids. Germline values: CDR1 SGHRS, CDR2 YFSETQ. Trimming stripped 3 bases from V and 5 bases from J, with 9 bases between. The CDR3 bases are TGCGCCAGCAGCTCACAGGGAGACGAGCAGTACTTC. This codes for CASSSQGDEQYF.